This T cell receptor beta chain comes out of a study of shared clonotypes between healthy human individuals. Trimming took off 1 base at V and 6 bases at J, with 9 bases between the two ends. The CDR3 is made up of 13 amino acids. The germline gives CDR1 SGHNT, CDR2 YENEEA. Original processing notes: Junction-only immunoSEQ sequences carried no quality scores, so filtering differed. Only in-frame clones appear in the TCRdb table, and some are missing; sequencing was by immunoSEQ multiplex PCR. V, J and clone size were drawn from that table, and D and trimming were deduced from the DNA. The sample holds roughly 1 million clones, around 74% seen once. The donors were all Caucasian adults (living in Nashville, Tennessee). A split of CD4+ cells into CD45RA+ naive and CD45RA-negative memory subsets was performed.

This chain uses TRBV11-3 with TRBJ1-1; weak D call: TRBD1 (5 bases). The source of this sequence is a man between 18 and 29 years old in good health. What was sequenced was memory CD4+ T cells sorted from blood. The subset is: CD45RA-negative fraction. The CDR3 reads CASSLAMGAEAFF. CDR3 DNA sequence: TGTGCCAGCAGCTTAGCCATGGGGGCTGAAGCTTTCTTT.